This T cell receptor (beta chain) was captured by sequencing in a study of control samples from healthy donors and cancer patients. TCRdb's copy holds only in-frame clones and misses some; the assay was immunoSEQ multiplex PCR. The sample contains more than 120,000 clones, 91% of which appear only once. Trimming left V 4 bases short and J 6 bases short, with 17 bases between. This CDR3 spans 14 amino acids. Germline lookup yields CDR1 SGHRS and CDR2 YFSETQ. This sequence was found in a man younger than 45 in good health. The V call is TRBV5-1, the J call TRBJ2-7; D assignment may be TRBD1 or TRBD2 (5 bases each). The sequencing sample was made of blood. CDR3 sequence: CASSPGTGPGEQYF. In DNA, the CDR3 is TGCGCCAGCAGCCCCGGGACGGGGCCTGGCGAGCAGTACTTC.